The entry that follows covers one TCR beta chain sequence. Antigen specificity is unknown. Clones were sequenced by immunoSEQ multiplex PCR, and TCRdb holds only the in-frame ones, with some missing. The sample has about 40,000 clones; roughly nine tenths are singletons. The record originates from a study of T cells in localized non-small cell lung cancer. Findings and caveats of the study: Maximal T cell clonality occurred in uninvolved adjacent lung, with tumor ranking below it. Longer overall survival accompanied higher blood T cell density.

CDR1 is MNHEY, CDR2 SVGAGI, per germline. Trimming took 10 bases from V and 7 from J; bases not matched to a gene: 9. This CDR3 has 13 residues. Sample: PBMCs, taken before any cancer treatment. The source is a woman aged 40 to 75 with stage II lung adenocarcinoma. The chain employs TRBV6-5 and TRBJ2-2; 7 positions agree with TRBD1. The CDR3 region is CATKTGKDGELFF. The CDR3, as DNA: TGTGCCACCAAGACAGGGAAGGACGGGGAGCTGTTTTTT.